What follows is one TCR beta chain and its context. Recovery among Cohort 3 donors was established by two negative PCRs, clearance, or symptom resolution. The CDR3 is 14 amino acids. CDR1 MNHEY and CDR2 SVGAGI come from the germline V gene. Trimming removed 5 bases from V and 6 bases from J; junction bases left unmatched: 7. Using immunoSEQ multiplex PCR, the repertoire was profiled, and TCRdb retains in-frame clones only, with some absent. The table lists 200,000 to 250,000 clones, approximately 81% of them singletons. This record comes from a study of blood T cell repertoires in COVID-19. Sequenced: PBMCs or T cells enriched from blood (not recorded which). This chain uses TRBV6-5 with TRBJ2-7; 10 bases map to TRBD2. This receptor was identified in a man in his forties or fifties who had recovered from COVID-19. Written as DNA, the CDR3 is TGTGCCAGCAGTCGAGCGGGAGGGCCCCCCGAGCAGTACTTC. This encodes CASSRAGGPPEQYF.